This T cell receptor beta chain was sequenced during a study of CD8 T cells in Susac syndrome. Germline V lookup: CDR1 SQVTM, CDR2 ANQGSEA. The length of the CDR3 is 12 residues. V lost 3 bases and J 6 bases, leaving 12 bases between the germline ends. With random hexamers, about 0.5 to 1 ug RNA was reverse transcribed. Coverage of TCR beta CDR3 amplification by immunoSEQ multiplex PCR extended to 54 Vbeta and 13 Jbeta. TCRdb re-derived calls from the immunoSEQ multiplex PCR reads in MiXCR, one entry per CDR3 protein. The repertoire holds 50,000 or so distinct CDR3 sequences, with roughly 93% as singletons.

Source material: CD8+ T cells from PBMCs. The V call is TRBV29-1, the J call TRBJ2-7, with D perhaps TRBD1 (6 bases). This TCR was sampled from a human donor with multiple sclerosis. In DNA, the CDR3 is TGCAGCGTTGACCAGGGGAACAGCGAGCAGTACTTC. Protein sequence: CSVDQGNSEQYF.